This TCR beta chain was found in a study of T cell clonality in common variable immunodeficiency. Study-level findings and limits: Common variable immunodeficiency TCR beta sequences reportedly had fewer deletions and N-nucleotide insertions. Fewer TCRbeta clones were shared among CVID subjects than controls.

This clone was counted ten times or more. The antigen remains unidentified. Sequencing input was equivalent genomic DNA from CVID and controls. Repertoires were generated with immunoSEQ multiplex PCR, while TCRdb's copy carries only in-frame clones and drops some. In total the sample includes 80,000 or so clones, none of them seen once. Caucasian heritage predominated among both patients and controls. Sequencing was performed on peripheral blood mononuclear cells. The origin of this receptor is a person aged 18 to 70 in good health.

The sequenced CDR3 bases are TGTGCCAGCAACCTGGGGGGAGATACG. Encoded protein: CASNLGGDT. The whole CDR3 region reads CASNLGGDTQYF. This chain uses TRBV12-3 or TRBV12-4 with TRBJ2-3; weak D call: TRBD2 (6 bases). The read ends 3 residues before the CDR3 terminus; that terminus is restored from the germline J gene. The CDR3 is made up of 12 amino acids. The V end lost 7 bases, the J end lost 5 bases, and 10 bases lay between the germline ends.